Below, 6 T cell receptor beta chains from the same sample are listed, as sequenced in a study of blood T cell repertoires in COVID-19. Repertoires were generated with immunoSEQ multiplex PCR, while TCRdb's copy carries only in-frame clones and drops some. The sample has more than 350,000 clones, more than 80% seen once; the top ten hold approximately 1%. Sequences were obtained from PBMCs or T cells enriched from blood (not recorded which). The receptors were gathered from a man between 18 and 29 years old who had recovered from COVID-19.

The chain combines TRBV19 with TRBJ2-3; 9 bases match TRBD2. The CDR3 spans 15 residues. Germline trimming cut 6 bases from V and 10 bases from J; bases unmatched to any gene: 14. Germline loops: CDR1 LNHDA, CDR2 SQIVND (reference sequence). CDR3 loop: CASRASGAGGSAQYF. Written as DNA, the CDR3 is TGTGCCAGTAGAGCCTCCGGGGCGGGAGGGAGTGCGCAGTATTTT.

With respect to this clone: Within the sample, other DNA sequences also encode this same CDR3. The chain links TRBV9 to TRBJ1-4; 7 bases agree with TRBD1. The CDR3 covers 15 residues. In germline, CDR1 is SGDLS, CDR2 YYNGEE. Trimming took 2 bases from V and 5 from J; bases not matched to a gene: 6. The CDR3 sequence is CASSVAGGLNEKLFF. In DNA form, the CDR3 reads TGTGCCAGCAGCGTTGCAGGGGGTTTGAATGAAAAACTGTTTTTT.

The CDR3 DNA is TGTGCCAGTAGCCGGGACAGGGAAAACTATGGCTACACCTTC. This gives the protein CASSRDRENYGYTF. This chain connects TRBV19 to TRBJ1-2, with 9 nucleotides matching TRBD1. Germline V lookup: CDR1 LNHDA, CDR2 SQIVND (reference sequence). Trimming took 6 bases from V and 2 from J; bases not matched to a gene: 4. The CDR3 sequence is 14 residues long.

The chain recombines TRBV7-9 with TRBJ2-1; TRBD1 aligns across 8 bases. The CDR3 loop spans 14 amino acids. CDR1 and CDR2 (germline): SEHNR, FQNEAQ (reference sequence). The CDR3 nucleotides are TGTGCTGAGGACAGGGAAGGGCTTTACAATGAGCAGTTCTTC. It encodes CAEDREGLYNEQFF.

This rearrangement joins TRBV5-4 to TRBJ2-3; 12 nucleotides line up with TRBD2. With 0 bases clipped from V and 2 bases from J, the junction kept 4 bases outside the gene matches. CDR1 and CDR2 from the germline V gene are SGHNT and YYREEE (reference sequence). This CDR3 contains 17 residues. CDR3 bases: TGTGCCAGCAGCTTGGAACTAGCGGGAGGATACACAGATACGCAGTATTTT. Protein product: CASSLELAGGYTDTQYF.

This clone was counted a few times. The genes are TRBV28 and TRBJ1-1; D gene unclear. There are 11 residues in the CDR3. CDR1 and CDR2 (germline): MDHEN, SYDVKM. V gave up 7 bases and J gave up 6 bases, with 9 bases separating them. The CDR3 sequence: CASIQTSEAFF. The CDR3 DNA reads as TGTGCCAGCATCCAGACTTCTGAAGCTTTCTTT.